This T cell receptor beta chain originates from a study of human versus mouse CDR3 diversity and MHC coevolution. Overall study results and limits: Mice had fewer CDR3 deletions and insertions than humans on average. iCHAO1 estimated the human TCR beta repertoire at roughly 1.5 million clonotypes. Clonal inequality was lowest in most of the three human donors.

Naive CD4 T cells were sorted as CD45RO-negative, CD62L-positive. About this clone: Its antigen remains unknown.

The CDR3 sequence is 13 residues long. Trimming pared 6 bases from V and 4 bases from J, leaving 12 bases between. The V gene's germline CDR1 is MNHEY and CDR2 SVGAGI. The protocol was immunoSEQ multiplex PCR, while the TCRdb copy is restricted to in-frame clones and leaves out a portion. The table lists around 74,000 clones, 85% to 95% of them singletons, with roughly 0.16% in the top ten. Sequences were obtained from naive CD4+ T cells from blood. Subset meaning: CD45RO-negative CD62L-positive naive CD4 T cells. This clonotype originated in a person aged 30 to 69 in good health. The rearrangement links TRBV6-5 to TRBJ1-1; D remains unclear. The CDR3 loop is CASRTQAGTEAFF. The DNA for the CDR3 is TGTGCCAGCAGAACCCAGGCGGGCACTGAAGCTTTCTTT.